Following are 22 T cell receptor beta chains from one sample sequenced in a study of T cell changes during pregnancy in multiple sclerosis. Repertoires were generated with immunoSEQ multiplex PCR, while TCRdb's copy carries only in-frame clones and drops some. The sample includes approximately 97,000 clones, 90% of them seen just once. The sequencing used peripheral blood, collected in the second trimester of pregnancy. Receptor source: a female donor in good health, enrolled as a control in a pregnancy study.

This clone was seen more than once but under ten times. The chain uses TRBV7-2 and TRBJ2-7; 7 positions match TRBD1. This CDR3 region has 15 residues. Trimming removed 3 bases from V and 5 bases from J; junction bases left unmatched: 10. Germline loops: CDR1 SGHTA, CDR2 FQGNSA. CDR3 bases: TGTGCCAGCAGCTTCATTACAGGGGTAGGCCACGAGCAGTACTTC. The encoded protein is CASSFITGVGHEQYF.

The chain couples TRBV11-2 to TRBJ1-6, with 7 bases aligning to TRBD1. V lost 3 bases to trimming and J lost 8 bases; unmatched junction nucleotides: 19. This CDR3 spans 19 amino acids. From germline, CDR1 is SGHAT and CDR2 FQNNGV. The CDR3 loop reads CASSFLRSGQALGDSPLHF. In nucleotides, the CDR3 is TGTGCCAGCAGCTTTCTCCGATCCGGACAGGCCCTCGGGGATTCACCCCTCCACTTT.

The rearrangement links TRBV7-6 to TRBJ2-3; D might be TRBD1 (6 bases). This CDR3 has 14 residues. The V gene lost 4 bases and the J gene lost 1 base, with 9 bases spanning the gap. The germline V gene encodes CDR1 SGHVS and CDR2 FNYEAQ. The CDR3 region is CASSSAGGTDTQYF. The CDR3 region has the DNA TGTGCCAGCAGCTCAGCAGGGGGCACAGATACGCAGTATTTT. The full variable domain, rest sourced from reference TRBV7-6 and TRBJ2-3, is GAGVSQSPRYKVTKRGQDVALRCDPISGHVSLYWYRQALGQGPEFLTYFNYEAQQDKSGLPNDRFSAERPEGSISTLTIQRTEQRDSAMYRCASSSAGGTDTQYFGPGTRLTVL.

V usage is TRBV4-1 and J usage is TRBJ2-7; 7 nucleotides agree with TRBD1. CDR1 is MGHRA, CDR2 YSYEKL, per germline. This CDR3 has 17 amino acids. After removal of 3 bases from V and 0 bases from J, the junction contained 11 bases not matched to a gene. The CDR3 here is CASSQGTPGQSSYEQYF. The DNA of the CDR3 is TGCGCCAGCAGCCAGGGGACCCCGGGACAGAGCTCCTACGAGCAGTACTTC.

The chain combines TRBV27 with TRBJ2-7; 7 bases align to TRBD1. The ends lost 6 bases at V and 6 bases at J; junction bases unmatched: 5. Germline-derived CDR1 and CDR2 are MNHEY and SMNVEV (reference sequence). This CDR3 has 12 residues. The CDR3 DNA reads as TGTGCCAGCAGCCGGACAGGTGGCGAGCAGTACTTC. It is translated as CASSRTGGEQYF.

The V call is TRBV30, the J call TRBJ2-7; D not resolved. This CDR3 is 11 amino acids long. Germline values: CDR1 GTSNPN, CDR2 SVGIG (reference sequence). Trimming left V 2 bases short and J 4 bases short, with 6 bases between. The CDR3 sequence is CAWSSVYEQYF. CDR3 nucleotides: TGTGCCTGGAGTTCCGTTTACGAGCAGTACTTC.

The gene calls are TRBV19 and TRBJ1-5; D may be TRBD1 (6 bases). The CDR3 is made up of 14 amino acids. Trimming cost V 3 bases and J 3 bases, with 9 bases left between them. Per the germline V gene, CDR1 is LNHDA and CDR2 is SQIVND (reference sequence). The CDR3 sequence is CASSMDSFNQPQHF. As DNA, the CDR3 is TGTGCCAGTAGTATGGACAGTTTCAATCAGCCCCAGCATTTT.

The sample holds one count of this clone. In nucleotides, the CDR3 is TGTGCCAGCAGGCTGACAGGGGGGAGCAATCAGCCCCAGCATTTT. Amino acids: CASRLTGGSNQPQHF. The V and J genes are TRBV6-5 and TRBJ1-5, with TRBD1 identical over 9 bases. This CDR3 region has 15 residues. The germline gives CDR1 MNHEY, CDR2 SVGAGI. The V and J ends lost 6 bases and 1 base, in that order; junction bases with no gene match: 4.

V and J are TRBV6-1 and TRBJ2-7; D gene ambiguous. CDR3 size: 13 residues. V was cut by 6 bases and J by 3 bases, with 12 bases left in between. Germline assignment: CDR1 MNHNS and CDR2 SASEGT. The CDR3 here is CASSHDKDYEQYF. As DNA, the CDR3 is TGTGCCAGCAGCCACGACAAGGACTACGAGCAGTACTTC.

The V call is TRBV6-4, the J call TRBJ1-2, with 12 bases identical to TRBD1. Germline V gene data show CDR1 as MRHNA and CDR2 as SNTAGT. The CDR3 totals 15 residues. J gave up 7 bases and V 4 bases, and 7 bases lay outside the gene matches. The CDR3 loop is CASSALGQGAGGYTF. CDR3 sequence (DNA): TGTGCCAGCAGTGCCTTGGGACAGGGGGCTGGTGGCTACACCTTC.

The rearrangement uses TRBV19 and TRBJ1-2; 8 bases map to TRBD1. The CDR3 length is 14 residues. Germline V gene data show CDR1 as LNHDA and CDR2 as SQIVND (reference sequence). Trimming took 3 bases from V and 4 from J; bases not matched to a gene: 4. As DNA, the CDR3 is TGTGCCAGTAGTATCGCAGGGGGCGGCTATGGCTACACCTTC. The encoded protein is CASSIAGGGYGYTF. Looking up the rest from reference TRBV19 and TRBJ1-2 gives the full variable domain: DGGITQSPKYLFRKEGQNVTLSCEQNLNHDAMYWYRQDPGQGLRLIYYSQIVNDFQKGDIAEGYSVSREKKESFPLTVTSAQKNPTAFYLCASSIAGGGYGYTFGSGTRLTVV.

This rearrangement joins TRBV27 to TRBJ1-2; 9 bases align to TRBD1. The V gene's germline CDR1 is MNHEY and CDR2 SMNVEV (reference sequence). V shed 8 bases and J 8 bases; nucleotides not matched to a gene: 3. The CDR3 runs to 11 residues. CDR3 DNA: TGTGCCAGCGGGACAGGGAGAGGCTACACCTTC. Translated: CASGTGRGYTF.

The rearrangement uses TRBV5-1 and TRBJ2-7, with 9 positions matching TRBD1. The CDR3 sequence is 14 residues long. Germline V gene lookup returns CDR1 SGHRS and CDR2 YFSETQ. The J segment lost 3 bases and the V segment lost 3 bases, leaving 4 bases of the junction unmatched. In DNA, the CDR3 is TGCGCCAGCAGCTCGGGACAGGGAGACTACGAGCAGTACTTC. This codes for CASSSGQGDYEQYF.

The chain is built from TRBV5-1 and TRBJ2-7, with TRBD1 identical over 7 bases. The germline V gene encodes CDR1 SGHRS and CDR2 YFSETQ. Trimming cost V 2 bases and J 5 bases; bases outside gene matches: 10. This CDR3 has 15 amino acids. The CDR3: CASSLEGATFNEQYF. The CDR3 DNA reads as TGCGCCAGCAGCTTAGAGGGGGCGACCTTTAACGAGCAGTACTTC.

The chain has TRBV27 and TRBJ2-6; no reliable D call. CDR1 and CDR2 (germline): MNHEY, SMNVEV (reference sequence). The CDR3 has 15 amino acids. V was shortened by 5 bases and J by 18 bases, with 26 bases between the two germline ends. The CDR3 loop is CASSDLPPGYKVGTF. CDR3 DNA sequence: TGTGCCAGCAGTGACTTACCTCCTGGCTACAAAGTCGGGACTTTC.

The V gene is TRBV28, the J gene TRBJ2-1; maybe TRBD2 (6 bases). Trimming took 2 bases from V and 5 from J, leaving 13 bases between them. This CDR3 has 15 residues. From germline, CDR1 is MDHEN and CDR2 SYDVKM. The CDR3 sequence: CASSLRGTHHNEQFF. The CDR3 DNA is TGTGCCAGCAGTTTACGGGGGACTCACCACAATGAGCAGTTCTTC.

CDR3 sequence reads: CASSYGGQGRGQPQHF. In nucleotides, the CDR3 is TGTGCCAGCAGTTATGGTGGACAGGGGCGAGGTCAGCCCCAGCATTTT. The chain combines TRBV6-5 with TRBJ1-5; 9 bases fit TRBD1. The CDR3 loop spans 16 amino acids. Germline CDR1 MNHEY, CDR2 SVGAGI. Trimming removed 3 bases from V and 6 bases from J; junction bases left unmatched: 9.

In its sample, this clone was seen once. The chain recombines TRBV5-6 with TRBJ2-3, with 8 nucleotides matching TRBD2. V was clipped by 5 bases and J by 2 bases; unmatched bases: 10. The CDR3 length is 16 residues. Germline loops: CDR1 SGHDT, CDR2 YYEEEE. CDR3 amino acids: CASRPGLAGYTDTQYF. Here the CDR3 DNA reads TGTGCCAGCAGACCCGGATTAGCGGGGTACACAGATACGCAGTATTTT.

The rearrangement joins TRBV4-3 to TRBJ2-1, with TRBD1 matching over 10 bases. J lost 9 bases, V lost 0 bases, and 11 bases had no gene match. CDR1 is LGHNA, CDR2 YSLEER, per germline. This CDR3 has 17 residues. CDR3 nucleotide sequence: TGCGCCAGCAGCCAAGATAAGGCGGGACAGGGGATTAGTGAGCAGTTCTTC. Translated, it gives CASSQDKAGQGISEQFF.

This chain uses TRBV5-1 with TRBJ1-1; TRBD1 agrees at 8 bases. CDR3 size: 14 residues. CDR1 and CDR2 (germline): SGHRS, YFSETQ. Trimming at V came to 3 bases and at J to 4 bases, leaving 5 bases not matched to a gene. In DNA, the CDR3 is TGCGCCAGCAGCTCAGGACAGGGCGGCACTGAAGCTTTCTTT. Amino acids: CASSSGQGGTEAFF.

The chain has TRBV2 and TRBJ1-5, with D maybe TRBD1 (6 bases). CDR3 length equals 16 residues. Germline V lookup: CDR1 SNHLY, CDR2 FYNNEI. Deletions cut 6 bases from V and 1 base from J, with 16 bases between. CDR3 region: CASRGAGDTSNQPQHF. CDR3 bases: TGTGCCAGCAGGGGAGCAGGGGATACGAGCAATCAGCCCCAGCATTTT.

This clone was counted at least ten times. The genes are TRBV7-9 and TRBJ1-2, with TRBD1 matching over 9 bases. With V trimmed by 6 bases and J by 8 bases, 10 bases remained unmatched. The CDR3 length is 14 residues. CDR1 is SEHNR, CDR2 FQNEAQ, per germline (reference sequence). CDR3 residues: CASREQGAQGGYTF. The CDR3 DNA follows: TGTGCCAGCAGAGAACAGGGGGCGCAGGGCGGCTACACCTTC.